Detailed here is one T cell receptor (beta chain). The protocol was immunoSEQ multiplex PCR, while the TCRdb copy is restricted to in-frame clones and leaves out a portion. The table includes about 180,000 clones, 75% to 90% detected once. Residents of around 24 US areas, aged about 18 to 95 years, made up the participants. The study counted Cohort 3 donors as recovered given two negative PCRs, clearance, or symptom resolution. The CDR3 has 13 amino acids. Germline CDR1 and CDR2: GTSNPN and SVGIG (reference sequence). V dropped 1 base and J dropped 5; count of bases not matched to a gene: 2. These data come from a study of blood T cell repertoires in COVID-19. Study context: Sources were T cells, B-cell-depleted T cells, or PBMCs; the material itself was cDNA or gDNA.

The sequence came from a man aged 40-50 years who had recovered from COVID-19. The chain uses TRBV30 and TRBJ1-5; 7 bases match TRBD1. Sequencing was performed on PBMCs or T cells enriched from blood (not recorded which). CDR3 residues: CAWSGDSDQPQHF. Written as DNA, the CDR3 is TGTGCCTGGAGTGGGGACAGTGATCAGCCCCAGCATTTT.